What follows are 11 T cell receptor beta chains derived from one specimen sequenced in a study of blood T cells in healthy people across ages. A sample-barcoded 5' primer and a J-beta primer mix were used in a second PCR of roughly 7 to 11 cycles. In TCRdb, the 5' RACE reads were re-called with MiXCR into one record per CDR3 protein. Of 650,000 to 800,000 distinct CDR3 sequences listed, under 65% are singletons. Sequenced material: blood. Receptor source: a woman older than 75 in good health.

This clonotype appeared a few times. The rearrangement links TRBV20-1 to TRBJ2-1; D call uncertain. The J call may be incorrect, as the DNA end agrees better with TRBJ2-7. Germline CDR1 DFQATT, CDR2 SNEGSKA (reference sequence). The CDR3 runs to 16 residues. CDR3 sequence reads: CSARADGSTSYNEQYF. CDR3 bases: TGCAGTGCTAGAGCAGACGGATCCACCTCCTACAATGAGCAGTACTTC.

This rearrangement joins TRBV11-2 to TRBJ2-1; 9 nucleotides line up with TRBD2. The last part of the DNA fits TRBJ2-7 better; the J call may be wrong. The V gene's germline CDR1 is SGHAT and CDR2 FQNNGV. This CDR3 contains 16 residues. CDR3 in DNA: TGTGCCAGCAGCATTCGACTAGCGGTATCCTACAATGAGCAGTACTTC. Residues: CASSIRLAVSYNEQYF.

This rearrangement joins TRBV30 to TRBJ2-5, with no clear D. V lost 2 bases to trimming and J lost 11 bases, with 12 bases between them. In germline, CDR1 is GTSNPN, CDR2 SVGIG (reference sequence). The CDR3 contains 11 residues. CDR3: CAWSWGSEQYF. Written as DNA, the CDR3 is TGTGCCTGGAGTTGGGGAAGTGAGCAGTACTTC.

This clonotype was counted many times. The chain carries TRBV25-1 and TRBJ1-2; 7 nucleotides line up with TRBD1. The CDR3 consists of 14 residues. CDR1 and CDR2 (germline): MGHDK, SYGVNS. Losses at the gene ends were 2 bases for V and 5 bases for J; bases not matched to a gene: 5. The CDR3 spells CASSETGRGYGYTF. The CDR3 DNA is TGTGCCAGCAGTGAAACGGGCAGGGGGTATGGCTACACCTTC.

This clonotype was counted many times. The chain is built from TRBV10-3 and TRBJ1-2; possible D gene TRBD1, 5 bases. The CDR3 spans 13 residues. The V and J ends lost 3 bases and 4 bases respectively, with 9 bases between them. Germline V gene data show CDR1 as ENHRY and CDR2 as SYGVKD. CDR3 nucleotides: TGTGCCATCAGTGAACAGGAGTTCTATGGCTACACCTTC. It translates to CAISEQEFYGYTF.

The chain joins TRBV29-1 to TRBJ2-1, with TRBD2 identical over 8 bases. This CDR3 region has 16 residues. Germline-derived CDR1 and CDR2 are SQVTM and ANQGSEA. The CDR3 bases are TGCAGTGCTTCTAACGGGAGGGCCGGCTCCTACAATGAGCAGTTCTTC. Translation: CSASNGRAGSYNEQFF.

The rearrangement links TRBV4-2 to TRBJ2-3; D not certain. Trimming took 4 bases from V and 6 from J, leaving 32 bases between them. Germline V lookup: CDR1 LGHNA, CDR2 YNFKEQ. There are 20 residues in the CDR3. DNA for the CDR3: TGTGCCAGCAGCCCCCTTACGGTGTTGCCAGGCGTTCCAACCGCTGATACGCAGTATTTT. This encodes CASSPLTVLPGVPTADTQYF.

V is TRBV6-5 and J is TRBJ1-2, with 7 bases matching TRBD1. Trimming removed 5 bases from V and 6 bases from J; junction bases left unmatched: 9. This CDR3 spans 14 amino acids. Germline CDR1 reads MNHEY; CDR2 reads SVGAGI. The CDR3 DNA reads as TGTGCCAGCAGTAACCTACAGGGGCGGCATGGCTACACCTTC. The encoded protein is CASSNLQGRHGYTF.

With regard to this clonotype: It may be a read error: a sequence one base away is much more abundant. The CDR3 DNA reads TGTGCCAGCAGCCAAGAAAGTGAGCAGTTCTTC. It codes for CASSQESEQFF. This chain links TRBV3-1 with TRBJ2-1; D is unclear. The V end was cut by 0 bases, the J end by 9 bases, with 3 bases between. CDR3 length: 11 amino acids. Germline values: CDR1 LGHDT, CDR2 YNNKEL (reference sequence).

Many counts were recorded for this clonotype. The chain combines TRBV9 with TRBJ2-3; maybe TRBD2 (5 bases). The CDR3 spans 16 residues. V shed 3 bases and J shed 8 bases, with 22 bases lying between them. Germline values: CDR1 SGDLS, CDR2 YYNGEE. The CDR3 here is CASSARGGGEEVTQYF. The CDR3 DNA reads as TGTGCCAGCAGCGCCCGTGGCGGAGGAGAGGAGGTTACGCAGTATTTT.

V usage is TRBV12-3 or TRBV12-4 and J usage is TRBJ2-1; 9 bases fit TRBD2. This CDR3 is 15 amino acids long. The V segment lost 7 bases and the J segment 5 bases; nucleotides outside the gene matches: 9. The CDR3 spells CASIPSAGGNNEQFF. DNA for the CDR3: TGTGCCAGCATCCCTAGCGCGGGGGGGAACAATGAGCAGTTCTTC.